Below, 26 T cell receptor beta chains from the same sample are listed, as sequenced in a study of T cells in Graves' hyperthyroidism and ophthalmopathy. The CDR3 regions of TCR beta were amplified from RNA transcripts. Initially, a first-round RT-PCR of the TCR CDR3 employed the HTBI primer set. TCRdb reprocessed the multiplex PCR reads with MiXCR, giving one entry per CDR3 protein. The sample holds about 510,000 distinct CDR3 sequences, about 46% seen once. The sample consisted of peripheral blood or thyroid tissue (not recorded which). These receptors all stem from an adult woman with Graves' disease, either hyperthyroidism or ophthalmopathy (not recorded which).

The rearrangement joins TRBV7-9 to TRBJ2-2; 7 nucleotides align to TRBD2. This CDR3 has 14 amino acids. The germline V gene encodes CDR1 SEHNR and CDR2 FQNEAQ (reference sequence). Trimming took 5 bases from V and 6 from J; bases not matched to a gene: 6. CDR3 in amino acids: CASSPGRTPGELFF. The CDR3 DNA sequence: TGTGCCAGCAGCCCCGGGAGGACGCCCGGGGAGCTGTTTTTT.

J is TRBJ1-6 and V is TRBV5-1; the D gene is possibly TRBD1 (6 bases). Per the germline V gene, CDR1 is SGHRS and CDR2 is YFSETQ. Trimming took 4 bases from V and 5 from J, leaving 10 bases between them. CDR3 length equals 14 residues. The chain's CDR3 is CASSPTGNNSPLHF. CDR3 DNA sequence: TGCGCCAGCAGCCCTACAGGGAATAATTCACCCCTCCACTTT. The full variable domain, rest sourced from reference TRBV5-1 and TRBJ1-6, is KAGVTQTPRYLIKTRGQQVTLSCSPISGHRSVSWYQQTPGQGLQFLFEYFSETQRNKGNFPGRFSGRQFSNSRSEMNVSTLELGDSALYLCASSPTGNNSPLHFGNGTRLTVT.

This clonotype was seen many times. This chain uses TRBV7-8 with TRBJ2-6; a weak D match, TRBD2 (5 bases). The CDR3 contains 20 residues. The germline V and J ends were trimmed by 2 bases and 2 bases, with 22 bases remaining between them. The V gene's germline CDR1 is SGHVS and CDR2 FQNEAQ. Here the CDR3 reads CASSLWERWKERAGANVLTF. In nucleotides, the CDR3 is TGTGCCAGCAGCTTATGGGAGAGGTGGAAGGAGCGCGCTGGGGCCAACGTCCTGACTTTC.

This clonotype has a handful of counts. CDR3 nucleotides: TGTGCCAGCAGAGAAAGGAGGGGCGCGGAAAAACTGTTTTTT. Its protein product is CASRERRGAEKLFF. V is TRBV28 and J is TRBJ1-4; tentatively, D is TRBD1 (5 bases). V dropped 6 bases and J dropped 8 bases, with 16 bases sitting between them. Germline assignment: CDR1 MDHEN and CDR2 SYDVKM. The CDR3 extends over 14 amino acids.

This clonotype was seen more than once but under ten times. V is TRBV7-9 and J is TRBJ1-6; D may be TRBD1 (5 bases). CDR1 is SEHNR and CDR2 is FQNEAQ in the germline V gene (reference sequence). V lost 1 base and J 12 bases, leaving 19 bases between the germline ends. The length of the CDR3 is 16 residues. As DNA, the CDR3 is TGTGCCAGCAGCTTAGTTGGCAGGGCCCGACTACAACCCCTCCACTTT. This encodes CASSLVGRARLQPLHF.

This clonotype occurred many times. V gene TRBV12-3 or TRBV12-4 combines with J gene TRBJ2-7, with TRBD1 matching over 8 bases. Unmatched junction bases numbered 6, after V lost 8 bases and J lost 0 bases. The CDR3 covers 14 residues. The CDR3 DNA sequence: TGTGCCAGCCAGACAGGGGCCAGCTCCTACGAGCAGTACTTC. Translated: CASQTGASSYEQYF.

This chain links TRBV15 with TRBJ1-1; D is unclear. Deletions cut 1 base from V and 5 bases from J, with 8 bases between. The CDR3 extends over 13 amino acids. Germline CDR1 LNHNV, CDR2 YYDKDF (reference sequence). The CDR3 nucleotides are TGTGCCACCAGCAGAGTTTTAGGAACTGAAGCTTTCTTT. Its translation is CATSRVLGTEAFF. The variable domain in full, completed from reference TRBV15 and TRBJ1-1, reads DAMVIQNPRYQVTQFGKPVTLSCSQTLNHNVMYWYQQKSSQAPKLLFHYYDKDFNNEADTPDNFQSRRPNTSFCFLDIRSPGLGDTAMYLCATSRVLGTEAFFGQGTRLTVV.

This CDR3 is CASSFWTGGAATNEKLFF. CDR3 bases: TGTGCCAGCAGCTTCTGGACAGGGGGCGCGGCAACTAATGAAAAACTGTTTTTT. The chain joins TRBV11-1 to TRBJ1-4, with 11 bases matching TRBD1. There are 18 residues in the CDR3. CDR1 is SGHAT, CDR2 FQDESV, per germline (reference sequence). V lost 3 bases, J lost 0 bases, and 6 bases stayed unmatched. Using reference TRBV11-1 and TRBJ1-4 for the parts outside the CDR3, the full variable domain is EAEVAQSPRYKITEKSQAVAFWCDPISGHATLYWYRQILGQGPELLVQFQDESVVDDSQLPKDRFSAERLKGVDSTLKIQPAELGDSAMYLCASSFWTGGAATNEKLFFGSGTQLSVL.

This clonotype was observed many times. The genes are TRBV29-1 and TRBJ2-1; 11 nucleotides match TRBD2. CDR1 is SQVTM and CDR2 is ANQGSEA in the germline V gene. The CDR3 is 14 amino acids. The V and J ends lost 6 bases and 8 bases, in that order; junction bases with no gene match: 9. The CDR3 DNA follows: TGCAGCGTCCAGGGACTAGCGGATACGGATGAGCAGTTCTTC. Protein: CSVQGLADTDEQFF.

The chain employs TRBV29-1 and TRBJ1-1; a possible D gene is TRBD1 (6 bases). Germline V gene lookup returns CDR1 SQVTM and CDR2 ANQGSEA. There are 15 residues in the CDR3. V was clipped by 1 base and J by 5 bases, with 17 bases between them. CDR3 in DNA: TGCAGCGTTGAAGGAGTAGGGGGGGGGTGGACTGAAGCTTTCTTT. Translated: CSVEGVGGGWTEAFF.

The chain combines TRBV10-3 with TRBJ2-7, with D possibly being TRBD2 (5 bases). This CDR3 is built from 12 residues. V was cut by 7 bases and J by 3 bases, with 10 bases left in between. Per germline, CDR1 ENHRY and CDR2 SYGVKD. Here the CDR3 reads CAITLASYEQYF. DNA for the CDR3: TGTGCCATCACCCTAGCTAGCTACGAGCAGTACTTC.

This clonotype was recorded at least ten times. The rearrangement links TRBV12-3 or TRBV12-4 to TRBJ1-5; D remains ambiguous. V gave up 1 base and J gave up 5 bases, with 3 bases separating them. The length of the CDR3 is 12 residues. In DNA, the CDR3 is TGTGCCAGCAGTTTAGACTATCAGCCCCAGCATTTT. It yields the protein CASSLDYQPQHF.

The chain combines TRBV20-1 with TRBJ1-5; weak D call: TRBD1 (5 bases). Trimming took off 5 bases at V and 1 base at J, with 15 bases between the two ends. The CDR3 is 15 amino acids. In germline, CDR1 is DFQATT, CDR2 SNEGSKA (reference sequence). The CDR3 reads CSAQGSRGSNQPQHF. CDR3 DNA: TGCAGTGCTCAAGGCAGTAGGGGCAGCAATCAGCCCCAGCATTTT.

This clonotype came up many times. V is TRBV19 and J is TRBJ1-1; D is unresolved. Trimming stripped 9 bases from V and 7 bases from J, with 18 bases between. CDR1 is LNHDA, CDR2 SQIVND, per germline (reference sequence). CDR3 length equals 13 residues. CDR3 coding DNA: TGTGCCAGCTGCCGGAATGCTGACGGTGAAGCTTTCTTT. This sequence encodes CASCRNADGEAFF.

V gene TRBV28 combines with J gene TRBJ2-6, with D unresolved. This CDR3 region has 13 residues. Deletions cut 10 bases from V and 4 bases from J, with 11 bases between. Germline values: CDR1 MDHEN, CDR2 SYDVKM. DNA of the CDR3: TGTGCCACCCAGACCTGGGGGGCCAACGTCCTGACTTTC. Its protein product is CATQTWGANVLTF.

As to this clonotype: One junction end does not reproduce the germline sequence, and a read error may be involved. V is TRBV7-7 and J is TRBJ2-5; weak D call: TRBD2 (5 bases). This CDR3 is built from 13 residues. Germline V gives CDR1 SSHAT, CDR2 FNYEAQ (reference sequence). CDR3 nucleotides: TGTGCTAGCAGCTTGTTGGAGGAGGAGACCCAGTACTTC. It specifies CASSLLEEETQYF.

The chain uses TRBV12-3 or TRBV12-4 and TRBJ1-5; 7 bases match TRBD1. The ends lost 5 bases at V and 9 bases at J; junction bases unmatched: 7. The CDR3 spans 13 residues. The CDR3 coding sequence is TGTGCCAGCAGTACAGGGGCAGTTCGGCCCCAGCATTTT. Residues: CASSTGAVRPQHF.

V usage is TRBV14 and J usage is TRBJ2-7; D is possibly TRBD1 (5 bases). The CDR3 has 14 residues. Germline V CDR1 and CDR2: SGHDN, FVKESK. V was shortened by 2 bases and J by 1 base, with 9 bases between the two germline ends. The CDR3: CASSQQGSSYEQYF. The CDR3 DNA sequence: TGTGCCAGCAGCCAACAGGGTTCATCCTACGAGCAGTACTTC.

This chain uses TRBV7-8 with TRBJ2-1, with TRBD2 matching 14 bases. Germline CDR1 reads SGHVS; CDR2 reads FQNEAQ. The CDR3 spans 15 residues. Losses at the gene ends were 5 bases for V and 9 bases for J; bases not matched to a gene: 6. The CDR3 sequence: CASSPGTSGSGEQFF. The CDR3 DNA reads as TGTGCCAGCAGCCCCGGGACTAGCGGGAGTGGTGAGCAGTTCTTC.

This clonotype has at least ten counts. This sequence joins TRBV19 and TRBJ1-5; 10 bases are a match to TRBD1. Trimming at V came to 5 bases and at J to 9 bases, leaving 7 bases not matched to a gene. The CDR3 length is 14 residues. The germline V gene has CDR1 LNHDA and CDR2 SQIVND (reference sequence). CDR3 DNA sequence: TGTGCCAGTAGTGACAGGGGGCGCGGCTTGCCCCAGCATTTT. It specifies CASSDRGRGLPQHF.

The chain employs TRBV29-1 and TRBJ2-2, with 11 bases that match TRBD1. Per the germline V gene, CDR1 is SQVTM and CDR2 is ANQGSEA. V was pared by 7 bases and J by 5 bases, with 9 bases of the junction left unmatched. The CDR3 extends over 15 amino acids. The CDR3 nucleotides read TGCAGCGCCCAAACCGGGACAGGGGGAACCGGGGAGCTGTTTTTT. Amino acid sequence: CSAQTGTGGTGELFF.

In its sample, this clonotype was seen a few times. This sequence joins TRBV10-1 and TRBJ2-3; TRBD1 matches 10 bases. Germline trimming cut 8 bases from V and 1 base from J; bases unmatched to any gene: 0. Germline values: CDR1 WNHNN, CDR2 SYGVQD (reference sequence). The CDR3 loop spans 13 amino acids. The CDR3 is CASGTGGTDTQYF. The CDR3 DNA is TGCGCCAGCGGGACAGGGGGCACAGATACGCAGTATTTT.

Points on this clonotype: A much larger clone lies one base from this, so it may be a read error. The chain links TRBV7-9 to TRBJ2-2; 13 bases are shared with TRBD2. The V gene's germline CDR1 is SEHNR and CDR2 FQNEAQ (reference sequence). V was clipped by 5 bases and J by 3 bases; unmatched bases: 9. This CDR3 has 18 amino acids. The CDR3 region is CASSHRTSGSFYTGELFF. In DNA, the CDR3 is TGTGCCAGCAGCCACCGGACTAGCGGGAGCTTCTACACCGGGGAGCTGTTTTTT.

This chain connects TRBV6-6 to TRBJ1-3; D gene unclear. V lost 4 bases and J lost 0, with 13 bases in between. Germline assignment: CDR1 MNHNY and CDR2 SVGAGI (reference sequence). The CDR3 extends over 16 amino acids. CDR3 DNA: TGTGCCAGCAGTTTCAGCCAGTCGAGCTCTGGAAACACCATATATTTT. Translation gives CASSFSQSSSGNTIYF.

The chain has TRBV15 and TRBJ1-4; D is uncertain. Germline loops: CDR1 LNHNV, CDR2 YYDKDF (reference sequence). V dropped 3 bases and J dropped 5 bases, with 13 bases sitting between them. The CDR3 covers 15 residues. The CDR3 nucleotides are TGTGCCACCAGCAGGGGTCTCGCAAAAAATGAAAAACTGTTTTTT. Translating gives CATSRGLAKNEKLFF.

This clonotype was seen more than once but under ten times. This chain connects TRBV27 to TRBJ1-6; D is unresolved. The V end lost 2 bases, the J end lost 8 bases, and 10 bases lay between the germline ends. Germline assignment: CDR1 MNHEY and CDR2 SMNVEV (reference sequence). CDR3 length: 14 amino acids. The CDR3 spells CASSLVGSDSPLHF. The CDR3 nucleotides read TGTGCCAGCAGTTTAGTGGGGTCAGATTCACCCCTCCACTTT.